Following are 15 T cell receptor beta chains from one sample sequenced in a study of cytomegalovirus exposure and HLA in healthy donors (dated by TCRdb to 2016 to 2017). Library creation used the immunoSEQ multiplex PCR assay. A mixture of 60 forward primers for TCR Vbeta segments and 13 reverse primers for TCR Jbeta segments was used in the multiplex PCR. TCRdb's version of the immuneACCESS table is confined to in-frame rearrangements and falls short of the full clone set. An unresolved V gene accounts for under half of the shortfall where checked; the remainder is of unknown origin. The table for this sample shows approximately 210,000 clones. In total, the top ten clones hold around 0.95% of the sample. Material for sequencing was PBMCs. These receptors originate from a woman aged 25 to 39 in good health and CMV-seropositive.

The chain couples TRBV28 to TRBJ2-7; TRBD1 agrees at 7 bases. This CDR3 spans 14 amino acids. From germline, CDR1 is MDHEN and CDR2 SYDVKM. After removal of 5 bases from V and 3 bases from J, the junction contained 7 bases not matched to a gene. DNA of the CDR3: TGTGCCAGCAGTCGTCAGGGGACAGTCTACGAGCAGTACTTC. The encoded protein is CASSRQGTVYEQYF.

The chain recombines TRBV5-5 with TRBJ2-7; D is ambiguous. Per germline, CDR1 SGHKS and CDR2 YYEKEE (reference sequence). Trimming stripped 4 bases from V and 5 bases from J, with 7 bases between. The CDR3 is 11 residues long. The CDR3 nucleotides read TGTGCCAGCAGCGACTCGAACGAGCAGTACTTC. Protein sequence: CASSDSNEQYF.

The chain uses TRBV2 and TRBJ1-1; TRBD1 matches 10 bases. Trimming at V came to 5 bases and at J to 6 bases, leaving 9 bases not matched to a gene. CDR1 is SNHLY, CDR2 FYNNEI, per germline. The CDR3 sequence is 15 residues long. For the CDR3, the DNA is TGTGCCAGCAGTCGACAGGGGGCCTTGGTGGCTGAAGCTTTCTTT. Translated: CASSRQGALVAEAFF.

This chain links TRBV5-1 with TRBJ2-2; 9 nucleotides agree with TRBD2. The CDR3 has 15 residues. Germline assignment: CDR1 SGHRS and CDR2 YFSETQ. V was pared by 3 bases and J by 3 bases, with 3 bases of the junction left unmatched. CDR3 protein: CASSSAGGHTGELFF. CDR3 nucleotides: TGCGCCAGCAGCTCAGCGGGAGGACACACCGGGGAGCTGTTTTTT.

CDR3 region: CASSFSPGLYNEQFF. Here the CDR3 DNA reads TGCGCCAGCAGCTTCTCCCCGGGACTATACAATGAGCAGTTCTTC. This chain links TRBV5-1 with TRBJ2-1, with TRBD2 matching 7 bases. Unmatched junction bases numbered 6, after V lost 2 bases and J lost 4 bases. Germline CDR1 is SGHRS and CDR2 is YFSETQ. The CDR3 is made up of 15 amino acids.

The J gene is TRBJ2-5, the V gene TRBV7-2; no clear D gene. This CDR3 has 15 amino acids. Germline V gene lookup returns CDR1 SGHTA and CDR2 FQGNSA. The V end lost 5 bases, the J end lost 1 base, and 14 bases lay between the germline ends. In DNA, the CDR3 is TGTGCCAGCAGCCCCAACCCGCACAGCCAAGAGACCCAGTACTTC. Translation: CASSPNPHSQETQYF.

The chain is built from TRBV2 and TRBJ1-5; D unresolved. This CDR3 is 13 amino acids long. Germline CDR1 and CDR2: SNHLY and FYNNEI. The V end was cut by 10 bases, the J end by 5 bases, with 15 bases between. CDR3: CATTREDDQPQHF. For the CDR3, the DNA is TGTGCCACGACAAGGGAGGACGATCAGCCCCAGCATTTT.

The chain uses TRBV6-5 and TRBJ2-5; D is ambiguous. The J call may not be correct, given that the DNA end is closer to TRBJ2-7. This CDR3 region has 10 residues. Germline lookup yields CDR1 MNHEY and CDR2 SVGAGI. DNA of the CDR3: TGTGCCAGCGGCTACTACGAGCAGTACTTC. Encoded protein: CASGYYEQYF.

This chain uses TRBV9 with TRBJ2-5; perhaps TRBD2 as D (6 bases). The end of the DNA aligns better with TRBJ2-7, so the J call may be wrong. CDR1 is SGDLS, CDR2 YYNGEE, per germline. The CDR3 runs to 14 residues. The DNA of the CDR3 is TGTGCCAGCAGCCCCGGGACTTCCCCCTACGAGCAGTACTTC. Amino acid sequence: CASSPGTSPYEQYF.

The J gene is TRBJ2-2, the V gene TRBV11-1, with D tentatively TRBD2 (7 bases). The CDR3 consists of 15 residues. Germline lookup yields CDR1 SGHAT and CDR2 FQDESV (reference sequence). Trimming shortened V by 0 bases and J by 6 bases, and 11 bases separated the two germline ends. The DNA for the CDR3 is TGTGCCAGCAGCTTAGCGGGGGGGCCATCCGGGGAGCTGTTTTTT. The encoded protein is CASSLAGGPSGELFF. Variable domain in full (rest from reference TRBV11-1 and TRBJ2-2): EAEVAQSPRYKITEKSQAVAFWCDPISGHATLYWYRQILGQGPELLVQFQDESVVDDSQLPKDRFSAERLKGVDSTLKIQPAELGDSAMYLCASSLAGGPSGELFFGEGSRLTVL.

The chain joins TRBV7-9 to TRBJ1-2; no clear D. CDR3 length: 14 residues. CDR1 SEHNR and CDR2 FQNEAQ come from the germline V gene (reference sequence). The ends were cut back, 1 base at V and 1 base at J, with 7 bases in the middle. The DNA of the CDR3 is TGTGCCAGCAGCTTAGGTCGGGATAACTATGGCTACACCTTC. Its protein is CASSLGRDNYGYTF.

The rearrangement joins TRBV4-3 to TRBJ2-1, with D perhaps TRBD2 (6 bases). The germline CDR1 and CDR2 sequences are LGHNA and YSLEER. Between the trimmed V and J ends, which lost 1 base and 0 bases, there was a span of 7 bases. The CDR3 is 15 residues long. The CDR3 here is CASSQGGGSYNEQFF. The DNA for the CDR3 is TGCGCCAGCAGCCAAGGGGGAGGCTCCTACAATGAGCAGTTCTTC.

The CDR3 DNA sequence: TGCGCCAGCAGCACCCGAGTGGGGGGGGTTTACGAGCAGTACTTC. Its protein product is CASSTRVGGVYEQYF. The rearrangement joins TRBV4-1 to TRBJ2-7; 7 positions agree with TRBD2. Trimming took 5 bases from V and 4 from J; bases not matched to a gene: 11. CDR1 is MGHRA and CDR2 is YSYEKL in the germline V gene. The CDR3 spans 15 residues.

DNA of the CDR3: TGTGCCAGCAGTTTAGGGGGACTAGGAGCCCGCGGTACAGATACGCAGTATTTT. Protein product: CASSLGGLGARGTDTQYF. The rearrangement joins TRBV28 to TRBJ2-3; 8 nucleotides line up with TRBD2. After removal of 2 bases from V and 3 bases from J, the junction contained 13 bases not matched to a gene. The germline V gene has CDR1 MDHEN and CDR2 SYDVKM. The CDR3 sequence is 18 residues long.

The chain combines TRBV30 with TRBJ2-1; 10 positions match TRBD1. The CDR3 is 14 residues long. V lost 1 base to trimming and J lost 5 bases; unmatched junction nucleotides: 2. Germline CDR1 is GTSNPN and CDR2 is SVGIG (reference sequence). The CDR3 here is CAWSGGQGDNEQFF. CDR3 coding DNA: TGTGCCTGGAGTGGAGGACAGGGGGACAATGAGCAGTTCTTC.